The 9 T cell receptor beta chains below come from one sample, sequenced in a study of cytomegalovirus exposure and HLA in healthy donors. This PCR relied on a set of 60 Vbeta primers and 13 Jbeta primers. Repertoires were generated with immunoSEQ multiplex PCR, while TCRdb's copy carries only in-frame clones and drops some. Listed are fewer than 200,000 clones; 5.5% to 7.5% falls within the top ten. The sequenced material came from PBMCs. The receptors derive from a man younger than 45 in good health and CMV-seronegative.

This clone ranks as medium-sized (0.01 to 0.1%) in terms of frequency. The genes are TRBV2 and TRBJ1-1, with 7 nucleotides matching TRBD1. The junction had 13 bases not matched to a gene; V was cut back by 4 bases and J by 11 bases. Germline-derived CDR1 and CDR2 are SNHLY and FYNNEI. There are 14 residues in the CDR3. The CDR3 DNA is TGTGCCAGCAGTGTCATAGGGGGCGTTCCCCCGGCTTTCTTT. This gives the protein CASSVIGGVPPAFF.

V and J are TRBV30 and TRBJ1-4; 7 bases agree with TRBD1. After removal of 3 bases from V and 9 bases from J, the junction contained 7 bases not matched to a gene. This CDR3 is 13 amino acids long. Germline V CDR1 and CDR2: GTSNPN, SVGIG (reference sequence). CDR3 bases: TGTGCCTGGAGCCGACAGGGTGCGAAAAAACTGTTTTTT. Its protein is CAWSRQGAKKLFF.

This chain joins TRBV28 and TRBJ1-1, with a tentative D call TRBD1 (5 bases). The CDR3 length is 15 residues. Trimming removed 2 bases from V and 2 bases from J, with 12 bases in between. Germline CDR1 reads MDHEN; CDR2 reads SYDVKM. CDR3 bases: TGTGCCAGCAGTTTAACCCCAGGGTTTAACACTGAAGCTTTCTTT. Its translation: CASSLTPGFNTEAFF.

J is TRBJ2-1 and V is TRBV11-2; 11 bases agree with TRBD2. The germline V gene has CDR1 SGHAT and CDR2 FQNNGV. After removal of 4 bases from V and 1 base from J, the junction contained 12 bases not matched to a gene. The CDR3 is 19 amino acids. CDR3 DNA: TGTGCCAGCAGCTGGCCTAGCGGGGGGCGCCGGCTGTCCTACAATGAGCAGTTCTTC. This encodes CASSWPSGGRRLSYNEQFF.

The genes are TRBV29-1 and TRBJ1-1; D is ambiguous. This CDR3 spans 17 amino acids. The V gene's germline CDR1 is SQVTM and CDR2 ANQGSEA. V was trimmed by 0 bases and J by 0 bases, leaving 17 bases between them. The CDR3 reads CSVEDPGRRGLNTEAFF. CDR3 in DNA: TGCAGCGTTGAAGACCCCGGACGGCGAGGGTTGAACACTGAAGCTTTCTTT.

The chain joins TRBV28 to TRBJ2-1; D might be TRBD2 (6 bases). Germline CDR1 and CDR2: MDHEN and SYDVKM. The germline V and J ends were trimmed by 3 bases and 5 bases, with 11 bases remaining between them. CDR3 size: 14 residues. The CDR3 DNA is TGTGCCAGCAGTTTGGGGGGAACGAACAATGAGCAGTTCTTC. Its protein product is CASSLGGTNNEQFF.

V and J are TRBV5-4 and TRBJ1-6; TRBD1 is a possible D gene (6 bases). Germline values: CDR1 SGHNT, CDR2 YYREEE (reference sequence). The germline V and J ends were trimmed by 4 bases and 12 bases, with 14 bases remaining between them. CDR3 length: 13 residues. CDR3 DNA sequence: TGTGCCAGCAGCGACGGGACACCGGTACCCCTCCACTTT. It yields the protein CASSDGTPVPLHF. The entire variable domain, with the rest obtained from reference TRBV5-4 and TRBJ1-6, is as follows: ETGVTQSPTHLIKTRGQQVTLRCSSQSGHNTVSWYQQALGQGPQFIFQYYREEENGRGNFPPRFSGLQFPNYSSELNVNALELDDSALYLCASSDGTPVPLHFGNGTRLTVT.

V is TRBV9 and J is TRBJ2-6; the D is unclear. CDR3 length: 13 residues. The V gene lost 4 bases and the J gene lost 4 bases, with 6 bases spanning the gap. The germline CDR1 and CDR2 sequences are SGDLS and YYNGEE. The CDR3 spells CASSPRGANVLTF. In nucleotides, the CDR3 is TGTGCCAGCAGCCCGAGGGGGGCCAACGTCCTGACTTTC. Filled out from reference TRBV9 and TRBJ2-6, the complete variable domain reads DSGVTQTPKHLITATGQRVTLRCSPRSGDLSVYWYQQSLDQGLQFLIQYYNGEERAKGNILERFSAQQFPDLHSELNLSSLELGDSALYFCASSPRGANVLTFGAGSRLTVL.

The gene calls are TRBV7-7 and TRBJ2-5, with D maybe TRBD1 (5 bases). The CDR3 spans 14 residues. CDR1 is SSHAT and CDR2 is FNYEAQ in the germline V gene (reference sequence). V gave up 1 base and J gave up 5 bases, with 11 bases separating them. CDR3 nucleotides: TGTGCCAGCAGCTTAGGGGGCCAGGCGGAGACCCAGTACTTC. Translation: CASSLGGQAETQYF.